This section outlines one T cell receptor beta chain sequence together with its context. Authors' analysis steps: Scientists estimated how many nucleated cells there were by amplifying reference gene primers. The assay was immunoSEQ multiplex PCR, and TCRdb's table has in-frame clones only and misses some. For V, J and clone size, that table is used; D and trimming come from the DNA. The sample yields more than 130,000 clones, around nine tenths seen once. This CDR3 contains 12 residues. Trimming stripped 7 bases from V and 8 bases from J, with 11 bases between. Germline V gene data show CDR1 as LNHDA and CDR2 as SQIVND (reference sequence). The data belong to a study of blood T cell repertoires in COVID-19. Study-wide background: T cells, B-cell-depleted T cells, or PBMCs provided the cDNA or gDNA that served as material.

The sample taken for sequencing was peripheral blood. The clonotype was recovered from a woman in her thirties or forties with acute or convalescent COVID-19. The rearrangement uses TRBV19 and TRBJ2-2; possibly TRBD2 for D (5 bases). The CDR3, as DNA: TGTGCCAGTACCCCTCGAGGGGGGGAGCTGTTTTTT. It codes for CASTPRGGELFF. The entire variable domain, with the rest obtained from reference TRBV19 and TRBJ2-2, is as follows: DGGITQSPKYLFRKEGQNVTLSCEQNLNHDAMYWYRQDPGQGLRLIYYSQIVNDFQKGDIAEGYSVSREKKESFPLTVTSAQKNPTAFYLCASTPRGGELFFGEGSRLTVL.